The rows below give T cell receptor beta chains drawn from one sample of a study of patients and donors after allogeneic stem cell transplantation. From the RT-PCR reads, TCRdb called clonotypes with MiXCR, one entry per CDR3 protein. This sample has approximately 160,000 distinct CDR3 sequences, with approximately 25% found just once. The sample consisted of blood, either unsorted or a sorted T cell fraction (not recorded which). The receptors were sampled from a human donor who was either an allogeneic HSCT recipient or a stem cell or donor lymphocyte infusion donor (not recorded which). It is not recorded whose cells these are; they may come from a transplant donor. Each CDR3 is given with its conserved first and last residue. The order of the fields is V gene, J gene, D gene, clone size, CDR3 DNA, CDR3 protein. The D gene is left open where the match is weak. A clone size is listed for some rows: how often the clone was seen (once, few, many), or a class if it is expanded.

TRBV12-3/TRBV12-4	TRBJ1-1	NA	many	TGTGCCAGCAGCTTCCTTGACAGTGAAGCTTTCTTT	CASSFLDSEAFF
TRBV12-3/TRBV12-4	TRBJ2-3	NA	NA	TGTGCCAGCAGTTTAGGGAAAACTTGGGATACGCAGTATTTT	CASSLGKTWDTQYF
TRBV3-1	TRBJ1-1	NA	few	TGTGCCAGCAGCCAATTGAGGGGAGCTGAAGCTTTCTTT	CASSQLRGAEAFF
TRBV12-3/TRBV12-4	TRBJ2-7	NA	NA	TGTGCCAGCAGCCCCGCTGGATACGAGCAGTACTTC	CASSPAGYEQYF
TRBV27	TRBJ2-1	NA	NA	TGTGCCAGCAGTTTGGTTCTCCCCTCTCCCTCCTACAATGAGCAGTTCTTC	CASSLVLPSPSYNEQFF
TRBV20-1	TRBJ1-4	NA	few	TGCAGTGCTAGAGATGGGGCGGCTCGGTATGAAAAACTGTTTTTT	CSARDGAARYEKLFF
TRBV2	TRBJ1-1	NA	many	TGTGCCAGCAGTGACGCTTCCGGGATAGCTTTCTTT	CASSDASGIAFF
TRBV7-9	TRBJ1-1	NA	NA	TGTGCCAGCAGCGCCTCCAGGTCGGGAGAGACTGAAGCTTTCTTT	CASSASRSGETEAFF
TRBV10-3	TRBJ2-2	NA	NA	TGTGCCATCACTCCAAGGGGGGAGAACACCGGGGAGCTGTTTTTT	CAITPRGENTGELFF
TRBV5-6	TRBJ2-3	NA	NA	TGTGCCAGCAGCTTTCAAGATACGCAGTATTTT	CASSFQDTQYF
TRBV4-2	TRBJ2-5	TRBD2	few	TGTGCCAGTAGCCCCTTTGAAGCGGGGGAATATCAAGAGACCCAGTACTTC	CASSPFEAGEYQETQYF
TRBV29-1	TRBJ1-5	NA	few	TGCAGCGTTTTGATGGGGAATCAGCCCCAGCATTTT	CSVLMGNQPQHF
TRBV4-2	TRBJ1-4	NA	NA	TGTGCCAGCAGCCAAGATTCGGGCGAAGGAAAACTGTTTTTT	CASSQDSGEGKLFF